These T cell receptor beta chains were read from a single sample in a study of identical twins. TCRdb re-derived calls from the 5' RACE reads in MiXCR, one entry per CDR3 protein. The data hold roughly 250,000 distinct CDR3 sequences, with 6.5% to 9% observed a single time. This sample was shared with a second study, whose subject was yellow fever vaccine responses in identical twins.

Specimen: CD8+ T cells sorted from blood. Receptor source: a woman aged 18-29 years in good health. CDR3s leave out the opening cysteine and the closing phenylalanine or tryptophan.

TRBV4-1 | ASSAREDNTDTQY
TRBV6-5 | ASSFTLRDRNYNEQF
TRBV7-9 | ASSLAGSSNQPQH
TRBV5-1 | ASSGWVAGGDRF
TRBV7-8 | ASSSPQNRVSGELF
TRBV7-6 | ASSLGGRGYNEQF
TRBV5-1 | ASSFGGWNTEAF
TRBV4-2 | ASSQDSRDYLPAETQY
TRBV7-8 | ASSGNRQGGYNEQF
TRBV27 | ASSPGLAGGREQY
TRBV20-1 | SAEKPSGEQF
TRBV12-3/TRBV12-4 | ASSLALATTGTHEANEQF
TRBV6-5 | ASSYSSPVGDEQF
TRBV10-3 | AISAGREKQVYGYT
TRBV7-9 | ASSLEWETQY
TRBV11-2 | ASSLGTHPF
TRBV28 | ASSFSYSGAF
TRBV5-1 | ASSFPPSGGTYEQY